Presented here are 8 T cell receptor beta chains from one specimen sequenced in a study of cytomegalovirus exposure and HLA in healthy donors. Primers for the PCR totalled 60 Vbeta and 13 Jbeta. Clones were read by immunoSEQ multiplex PCR, and TCRdb kept only the in-frame ones, dropping some. This table has about 150,000 clones, roughly four fifths appearing once. The sequenced sample was PBMCs. The receptors originated from a man aged 35 to 55 in good health and CMV-seronegative.

The rearrangement uses TRBV10-3 and TRBJ1-1, with D perhaps matching TRBD1 (6 bases). Between the trimmed V and J ends, which lost 4 bases and 5 bases, there was a span of 14 bases. Germline assignment: CDR1 ENHRY and CDR2 SYGVKD. This CDR3 region has 14 residues. CDR3: CAISAGGVRTEAFF. CDR3 in DNA: TGTGCCATCAGTGCGGGGGGCGTCAGAACTGAAGCTTTCTTT.

As for this clone: Other DNA sequences within the sample encode an identical CDR3. The DNA of the CDR3 is TGTGCCAGCAGTTTGGGGGGGTTGGCTGAAGCTTTCTTT. This translates into CASSLGGLAEAFF. The rearrangement joins TRBV27 to TRBJ1-1, with a tentative D call TRBD1 (5 bases). Between the trimmed V and J ends, which lost 3 bases and 6 bases, there was a span of 11 bases. This CDR3 spans 13 amino acids. Germline CDR1 reads MNHEY; CDR2 reads SMNVEV (reference sequence).

The chain links TRBV5-1 to TRBJ1-5; TRBD1 matches at 8 bases. V shed 2 bases, J shed 1 base, and the junction held 2 bases outside the gene matches. This CDR3 comprises 15 residues. Per germline, CDR1 SGHRS and CDR2 YFSETQ. The CDR3 reads CASSFTGGSNQPQHF. The CDR3 DNA sequence: TGCGCCAGCAGCTTCACAGGGGGGAGCAATCAGCCCCAGCATTTT.

The chain links TRBV19 to TRBJ1-1; D remains ambiguous. The CDR3 is 13 amino acids. Germline loops: CDR1 LNHDA, CDR2 SQIVND (reference sequence). Trimming shortened V by 11 bases and J by 4 bases, and 17 bases separated the two germline ends. The CDR3 DNA reads TGTGCCGCCAGTGTTCGGGAGTCCACTGAAGCTTTCTTT. This translates into CAASVRESTEAFF.

This rearrangement joins TRBV10-3 to TRBJ1-4, with 7 bases that match TRBD1. Germline V lookup: CDR1 ENHRY, CDR2 SYGVKD. V lost 6 bases and J lost 3; bases outside the gene matches: 4. The CDR3 is made up of 14 amino acids. CDR3 residues: CAIRGTAANEKLFF. CDR3 nucleotides: TGTGCCATCAGGGGGACAGCGGCTAATGAAAAACTGTTTTTT.

V is TRBV7-9 and J is TRBJ1-1, with TRBD1 matching 7 bases. This CDR3 has 17 residues. The germline V gene encodes CDR1 SEHNR and CDR2 FQNEAQ (reference sequence). Losses at the gene ends were 4 bases for V and 0 bases for J; bases not matched to a gene: 11. The CDR3 spells CASSSGTATGMNTEAFF. DNA of the CDR3: TGTGCCAGCAGCTCCGGGACAGCCACCGGAATGAACACTGAAGCTTTCTTT.

This chain joins TRBV27 and TRBJ2-5, with 8 nucleotides matching TRBD2. This CDR3 spans 16 amino acids. J lost 4 bases, V lost 6 bases, and 13 bases had no gene match. Germline V gene lookup returns CDR1 MNHEY and CDR2 SMNVEV (reference sequence). Here the CDR3 reads CASRLIGLAGRETQYF. CDR3 DNA: TGTGCCAGCAGACTCATCGGCCTAGCGGGCAGAGAGACCCAGTACTTC.

This clone has just a few counts. This chain connects TRBV28 to TRBJ1-3; D uncertain. Germline CDR1 MDHEN, CDR2 SYDVKM. Trimming pared 6 bases from V and 6 bases from J, leaving 15 bases between. This CDR3 is 14 amino acids long. This chain's CDR3 is CASSSSGSLNTIYF. The DNA of the CDR3 is TGTGCCAGCAGCTCCTCGGGTTCTTTAAACACCATATATTTT.